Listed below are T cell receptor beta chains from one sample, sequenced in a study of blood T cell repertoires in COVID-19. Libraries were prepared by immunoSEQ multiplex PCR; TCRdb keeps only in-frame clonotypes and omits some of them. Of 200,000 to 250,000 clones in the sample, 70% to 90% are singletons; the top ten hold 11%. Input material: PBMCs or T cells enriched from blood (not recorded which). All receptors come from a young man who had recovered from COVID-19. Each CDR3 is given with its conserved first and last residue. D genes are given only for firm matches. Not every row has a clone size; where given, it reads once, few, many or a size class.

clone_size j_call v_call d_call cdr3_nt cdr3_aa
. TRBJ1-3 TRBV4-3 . TGCGCCAGCAGCCAAGCAGGTGGGAGCTCTGGAAACACCATATATTTT CASSQAGGSSGNTIYF
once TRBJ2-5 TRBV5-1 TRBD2 TGCGCCAGCAGCTTGGATCCAGCGGGGGGAGAGGAGACCCAGTACTTC CASSLDPAGGEETQYF
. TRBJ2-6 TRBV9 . TGTGCCAGCAGCGCCACAGGAGCTGGGGCCAACGTCCTGACTTTC CASSATGAGANVLTF
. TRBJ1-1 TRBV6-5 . TGTGCCAGCAGTTACTCGGCTTTCCTGAACACTGAAGCTTTCTTT CASSYSAFLNTEAFF
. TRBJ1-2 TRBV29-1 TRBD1 TGCAGCGTTGACGTGACAGGGACCCATGGCTATGGCTACACCTTC CSVDVTGTHGYGYTF
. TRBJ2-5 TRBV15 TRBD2 TGTGCCACCAGCAGATCTGGCGGGGGACAGACCCAGTACTTC CATSRSGGGQTQYF
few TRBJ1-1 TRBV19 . TGTGCCAGTAGTATACTTGGTTGGGCAGGAGGCATGAACACTGAAGCTTTCTTT CASSILGWAGGMNTEAFF
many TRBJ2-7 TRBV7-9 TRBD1 TGTGCCAGCAGCATGGGACAGCATATCTCCTACGAGCAGTACTTC CASSMGQHISYEQYF
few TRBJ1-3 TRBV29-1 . TGCAGCGTTGAAGTTCGAGCCTCTGGAAACACCATATATTTT CSVEVRASGNTIYF
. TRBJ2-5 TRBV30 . TGTGCCTGGAGTTTCTTGACAGGACAAGAGACCCAGTACTTC CAWSFLTGQETQYF
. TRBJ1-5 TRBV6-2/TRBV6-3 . TGTGCCAGCAGTTATTATGAGTATAGCAATCAGCCCCAGCATTTT CASSYYEYSNQPQHF
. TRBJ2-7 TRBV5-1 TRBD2 TGCGCCAGCACCAAGACTAGCGGGAGTTCCTACGAGCAGTACTTC CASTKTSGSSYEQYF
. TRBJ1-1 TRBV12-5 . TGTGCTAGTGGTTGGGTCGGCAGGGGCATTGGGATGAACACTGAAGCTTTCTTT CASGWVGRGIGMNTEAFF
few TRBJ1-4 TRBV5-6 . TGTGCCAGCAGCCAATTTCGGGATAATGAAAAACTGTTTTTT CASSQFRDNEKLFF
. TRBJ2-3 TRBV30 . TGTGCCTGGAGTGTACTCGGATCGAGGACTAGCACAGATACGCAGTATTTT CAWSVLGSRTSTDTQYF
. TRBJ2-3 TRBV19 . TGTGCCAGTAGTATCCAGACTAGCACAGATACGCAGTATTTT CASSIQTSTDTQYF
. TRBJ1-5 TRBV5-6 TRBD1 TGTGCCAGCAGCTTAGGACAGGGTAGCAATCAGCCCCAGCATTTT CASSLGQGSNQPQHF
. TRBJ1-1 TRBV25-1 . TGTGCCAGCAAGGGGACGGGGGGGGTGGACACTGAAGCTTTCTTT CASKGTGGVDTEAFF
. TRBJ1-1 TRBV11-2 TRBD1 TGTGCCAGCAGCCCCACCGGACAGGGGAAAGCCGAAGCTTTCTTT CASSPTGQGKAEAFF
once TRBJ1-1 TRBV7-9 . TGTGCCAGCAGCTTAGCGGAGCCCACTGAAGCTTTCTTT CASSLAEPTEAFF
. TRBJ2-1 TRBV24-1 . TGTGCCACCAGTGATTTGACAGGCCCCTACAATGAGCAGTTCTTC CATSDLTGPYNEQFF
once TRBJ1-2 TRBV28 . TGTGCCAGCAGTTTTATCCAGGCGATCTATGGCTACACCTTC CASSFIQAIYGYTF
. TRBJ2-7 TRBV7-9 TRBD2 TGTGCCAGCGCCCTGAGGGGTCCGCCGGGGGGCTCCTACGAGCAGTACTTC CASALRGPPGGSYEQYF
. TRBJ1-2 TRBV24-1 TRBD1 TGTGCCACCAGTGATCCCGGGACAGTAAACGGCTACACCTTC CATSDPGTVNGYTF
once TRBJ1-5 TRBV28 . TGTGCCAGCGGAACAAGGGGGGGTTTTATGCAGCCCCAGCATTTT CASGTRGGFMQPQHF
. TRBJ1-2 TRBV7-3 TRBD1 TGTGCCAGCAGCCCCCAGGACAGGGGGGGAGGCTACACCTTC CASSPQDRGGGYTF
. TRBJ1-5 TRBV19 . TGTGCCAGTAGTATAGCGGCAGGGTCATCATACCAGCCCCAGCATTTT CASSIAAGSSYQPQHF
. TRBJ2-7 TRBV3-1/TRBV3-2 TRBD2 TGTGCCAGCAGCCCGGGGGGTACCTACGAGCAGTACTTC CASSPGGTYEQYF
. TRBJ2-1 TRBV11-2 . TGTGCCAGCAGCCCCTGGAGGGCGGGGTGGCAGTTCTTC CASSPWRAGWQFF
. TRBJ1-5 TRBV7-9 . TGTGCCAGCAGCTTAAGTGGCCGAAATCAGCCCCAGCATTTT CASSLSGRNQPQHF
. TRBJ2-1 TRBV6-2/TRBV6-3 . TGTGCCAGCAGTCCCGGTCCCTACAATGAGCAGTTCTTC CASSPGPYNEQFF
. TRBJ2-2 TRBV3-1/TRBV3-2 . TGTGCCAGCAGCCTCATCGGGGGGCGTGGGCCCGGGGAGCTGTTTTTT CASSLIGGRGPGELFF
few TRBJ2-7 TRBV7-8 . TGTGCCAGCAGCCGAGGGTCTTTCTCAGCCTACGAGCAGTACTTC CASSRGSFSAYEQYF
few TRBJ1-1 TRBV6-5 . TGTGCGAGCAGGGGCAGGGAAAACACTGAAGCTTTCTTT CASRGRENTEAFF
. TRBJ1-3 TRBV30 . TGTGCCTGGAGTGTACGGGGTAGTGGTGGAAACACCATATATTTT CAWSVRGSGGNTIYF
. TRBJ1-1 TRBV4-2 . TGTGCCAGCAGCTTGAGGCCGGATCGAAACACTGAAGCTTTCTTT CASSLRPDRNTEAFF
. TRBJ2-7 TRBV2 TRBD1 TGTGCCAGCACGGACAGGGGCTACGAGCAGTACTTC CASTDRGYEQYF
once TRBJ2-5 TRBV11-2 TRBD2 TGTGCCAGCAGCTCCGGGATAGCGGGGGGCAACCAAGAGACCCAGTACTTC CASSSGIAGGNQETQYF
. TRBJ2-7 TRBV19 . TGTGCCAGTAGCTTCCAGGGGAGACCAGTATCCGAGCAGTACTTC CASSFQGRPVSEQYF
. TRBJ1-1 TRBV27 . TGTGCCAGCAGCCTCCGGGGTCCCAACACTGAAGCTTTCTTT CASSLRGPNTEAFF
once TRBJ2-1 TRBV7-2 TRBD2 TGTGCCAGCAACAGCGGCCGACTAGCGGTCTACAATGAGCAGTTCTTC CASNSGRLAVYNEQFF
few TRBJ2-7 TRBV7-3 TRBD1 TGTGCCAGCAGCTTAAGCAACGGTCACAGGGGGCGCGTCTACGAGCAGTACTTC CASSLSNGHRGRVYEQYF
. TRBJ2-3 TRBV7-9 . TGTGCCAGCAGCTTAGAGGGGCCTCTCGCAGATACGCAGTATTTT CASSLEGPLADTQYF
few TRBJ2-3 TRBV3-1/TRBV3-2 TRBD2 TGTGCCAGCAGCCCATATAGCGGGAGCGGGACAGATACGCAGTATTTT CASSPYSGSGTDTQYF
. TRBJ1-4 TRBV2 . TGTGCCAGCATTGAGGACATTGGCGGTGAAAAACTGTTTTTT CASIEDIGGEKLFF
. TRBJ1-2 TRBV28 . TGTGCCAGCACCCCCCGGGTAGAGTTCTACACCTTC CASTPRVEFYTF
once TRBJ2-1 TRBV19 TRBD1 TGTGCCAGTAGTAGGGACAGGGTACGTGAGCAGTTCTTC CASSRDRVREQFF
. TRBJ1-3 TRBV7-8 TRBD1 TGTGCCAGCAGCTTAGAAGGACAGGTTAACTCTGGAAACACCATATATTTT CASSLEGQVNSGNTIYF
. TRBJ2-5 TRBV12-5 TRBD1 TGTGCTAGGGATTCATGGACAGGGAACGGGACCCAGTACTTC CARDSWTGNGTQYF
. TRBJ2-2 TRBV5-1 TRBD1 TGCGCCAGCAGCTTGTTCCAGGGGGCAAGCGGGGAGCTGTTTTTT CASSLFQGASGELFF
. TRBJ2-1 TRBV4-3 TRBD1 TGCGCCAGCAGCCAGGACAGGAACTACAATGAGCAGTTCTTC CASSQDRNYNEQFF
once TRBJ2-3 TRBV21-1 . TGTGCCAGCAGCAAGCAGGGCCGCACAGATACGCAGTATTTT CASSKQGRTDTQYF
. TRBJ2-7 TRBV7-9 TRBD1 TGTGCCAGCAGTGTGACAGGGGCCTCCTACGAGCAGTACTTC CASSVTGASYEQYF
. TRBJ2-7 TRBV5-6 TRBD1 TGTGCCAGCAGCTCCCCCCTGGACAGGGGGAACCGGGGCTACGAGCAGTACTTC CASSSPLDRGNRGYEQYF
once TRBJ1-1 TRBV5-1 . TGCGCCAGCAGCTTGGCCAGGATGAACACTGAAGCTTTCTTT CASSLARMNTEAFF
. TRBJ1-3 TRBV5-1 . TGCGCCAGCAGCTTGGGGCCTTATTCTGGAAACACCATATATTTT CASSLGPYSGNTIYF
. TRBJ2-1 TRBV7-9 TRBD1 TGTGCACTCCCGGGGACAGCCACCTACAATGAGCAGTTCTTC CALPGTATYNEQFF